This TCR beta chain was captured in a study of blood T cells in healthy people across ages. Study-wide results and limits: Strongly correlated with naive T cell percentage was TCR beta diversity. As age increased, TCR beta diversity per million T cells fell in a roughly linear fashion.

There are 17 residues in the CDR3. Germline V gene sequence: CDR1 ENHRY, CDR2 SYGVKD. The V end lost 2 bases, the J end lost 3 bases, and 19 bases lay between the germline ends. Concerning this clonotype itself: Antigen: not known.

PCR was performed a second time for about 7 to 12 cycles using a sample-barcoded 5' primer and a J-beta primer mix. The template-switch adaptor was a 5' adaptor with 12 random nucleotides. It tagged each cDNA molecule. TCRdb analysed the 5' RACE reads with MiXCR anew, one entry per CDR3 protein. Here the sample spans 1.5 million to 2 million distinct CDR3 sequences, 49% being singletons. The source material was blood. This receptor was identified in a woman between 35 and 50 years old in good health. The chain uses TRBV10-3 and TRBJ1-1; TRBD1 is a possible D gene (6 bases). CDR3 in DNA: TGTGCCATCAGTGAGGATTTGATAGGGGCAGGGGACACTGAAGCTTTCTTT. Protein: CAISEDLIGAGDTEAFF.